This TCR beta chain was sequenced in a study of cytomegalovirus exposure and HLA in healthy donors. Germline V CDR1 and CDR2: LGHNA, YSLEER. The V and J ends lost 4 bases and 7 bases, in that order; junction bases with no gene match: 7. CDR3 length: 14 amino acids. Libraries were prepared by immunoSEQ multiplex PCR; TCRdb keeps only in-frame clonotypes and omits some of them. The table records over 150,000 clones, roughly nine tenths of them present only once. This TCR came from a woman in her 30s in good health and CMV-seronegative. Sequences were obtained from PBMCs. The chain is built from TRBV4-3 and TRBJ1-5; TRBD1 matches 7 bases. CDR3 residues: CASSPRQGRQPQHF. In DNA, the CDR3 is TGCGCCAGCAGCCCCCGACAGGGAAGGCAGCCCCAGCATTTT.